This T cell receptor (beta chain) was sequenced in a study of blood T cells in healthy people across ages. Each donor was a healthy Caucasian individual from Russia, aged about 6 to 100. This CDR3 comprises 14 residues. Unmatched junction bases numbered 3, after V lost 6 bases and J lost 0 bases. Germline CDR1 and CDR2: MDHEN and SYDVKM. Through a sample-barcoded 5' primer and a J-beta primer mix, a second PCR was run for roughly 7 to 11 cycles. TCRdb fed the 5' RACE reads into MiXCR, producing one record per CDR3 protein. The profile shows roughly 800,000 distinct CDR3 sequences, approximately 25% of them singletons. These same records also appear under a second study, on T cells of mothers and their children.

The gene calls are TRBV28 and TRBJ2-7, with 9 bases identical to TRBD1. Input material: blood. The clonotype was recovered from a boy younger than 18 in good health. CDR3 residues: CASRVGQGSYEQYF. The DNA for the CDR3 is TGTGCCAGCAGAGTGGGACAGGGCTCCTACGAGCAGTACTTC.